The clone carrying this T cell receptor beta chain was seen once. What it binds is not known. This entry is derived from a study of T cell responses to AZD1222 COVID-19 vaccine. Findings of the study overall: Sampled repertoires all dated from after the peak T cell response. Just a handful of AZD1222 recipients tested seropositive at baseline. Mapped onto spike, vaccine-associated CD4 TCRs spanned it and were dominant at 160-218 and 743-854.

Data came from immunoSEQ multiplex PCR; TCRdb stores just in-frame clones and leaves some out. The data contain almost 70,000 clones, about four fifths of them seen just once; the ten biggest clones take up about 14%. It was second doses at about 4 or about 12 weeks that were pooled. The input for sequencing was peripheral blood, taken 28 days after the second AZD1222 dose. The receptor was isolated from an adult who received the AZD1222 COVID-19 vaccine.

CDR3 nucleotides: TGTGCCAGCAGTACCTGGCCCTCGGGGGAGACCCAGTACTTC. This encodes CASSTWPSGETQYF. The rearrangement joins TRBV9 to TRBJ2-5; maybe TRBD2 (5 bases). V was cut by 5 bases and J by 5 bases, with 16 bases left in between. The V gene's germline CDR1 is SGDLS and CDR2 YYNGEE. The CDR3 is 14 amino acids.